This T cell receptor (beta chain) was identified during a study of blood T cell repertoires in COVID-19 (dated by TCRdb to 2018 to 2020). Looking at the study overall: The collaborator samples originated in the United States, Italy and Spain and spanned the acute and convalescent phases of COVID-19. The material from the prospective study consisted of cDNA or gDNA derived from T cells, B-cell-depleted T cells, or PBMCs. Where HLA class I and class II types were available, the types were taken from metadata supplied by the sample provider, not from assay-based typing. The repertoires were made available in a free public database intended to serve as a resource for research on the immune response to SARS-CoV-2. The samples were drawn from the first 160 participants of the ongoing ImmuneRACE study and from over 950 subjects provided by 6 global collaborators. Sample metadata almost always included a de-identified subject ID, COVID-19 status, age in years and sex. The dataset comprised deeply sampled blood TCRbeta repertoires from subjects exposed to, actively infected with, or recovered from COVID-19.

Regarding this clone: What antigen it recognizes has not been identified. No base quality values were provided; no much bigger clone lies one nucleotide off.

One collaborating source in Seattle enrolled patients while the patients were actively infected and followed the patients over time throughout the course of disease. Whole blood was collected in K2EDTA tubes by collaborating institutions according to the institutions' own protocols. For TCRbeta analysis, collaborators shipped samples in one of three forms: frozen whole blood, isolated PBMCs, or DNA extracted from either of those sample types. Here V drops 1 base and J drops 8 bases, and the junction holds 7 bases not matched to any gene. CDR1 GTSNPN and CDR2 SVGIG were looked up in the germline V gene (reference sequence). The CDR3 holds 13 amino acids from the cysteine to the phenylalanine. Solely the CDR3 DNA is kept, with 39 bases framed from the first base. The immunoSEQ Assay, a bias-controlled multiplex PCR, was used to amplify TCRbeta CDR3 regions from genomic DNA. On the study's bioinformatics: The number of nucleated cells in each sample was estimated by amplification of reference gene primers within the assay. To quantify the absolute abundance of each unique TCRbeta CDR3 rearrangement, sequence reads were collapsed and filtered. For each sample, productive Simpson clonality was calculated as the square root of Simpson's diversity index over productive rearrangements. Held by TCRdb, this immuneACCESS table contains in-frame sequences only and omits some clones. Under half of the omission traces to an unresolved V gene where checked; the cause of the rest is unknown. V and J calls and clone size are given by that table; D and trimming were obtained from the DNA. This sample gives roughly 350,000 clones in total; 88% of them show up just once. 7% to 8% of the sample is taken by the ten largest.

Study-wide conclusions, independent of this receptor: The quantity of clinical and demographic metadata differed by source and by participant and was supplied without curation.

This chain is built from TRBV30 and TRBJ1-2; the junction holds 7 bases that match TRBD1. The clonotype originates from a woman in her 70s with COVID-19, enrolled during active disease. The specimen sequenced was peripheral blood. The CDR3 reads as follows: CAWSGQDRRGYTF. The bases are TGTGCCTGGAGTGGGCAGGACAGGAGGGGCTACACCTTC.